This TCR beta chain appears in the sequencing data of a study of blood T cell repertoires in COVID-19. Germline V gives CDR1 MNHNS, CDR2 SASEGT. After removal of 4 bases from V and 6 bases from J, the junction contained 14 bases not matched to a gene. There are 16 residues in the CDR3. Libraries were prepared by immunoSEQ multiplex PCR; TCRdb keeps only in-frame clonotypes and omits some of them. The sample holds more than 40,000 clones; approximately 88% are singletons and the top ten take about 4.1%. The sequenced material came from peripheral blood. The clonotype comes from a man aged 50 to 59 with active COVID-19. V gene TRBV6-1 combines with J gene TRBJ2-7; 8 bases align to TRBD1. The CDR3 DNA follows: TGTGCCAGCAGTGTAAGACCGGGACAGGTGTTCTCCGAGCAGTACTTC. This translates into CASSVRPGQVFSEQYF.